A selection of T cell receptor beta chains follows, all from one sample in a study of circulating and synovial CD4+ cells in juvenile arthritis. Clones were read by immunoSEQ multiplex PCR, and TCRdb kept only the in-frame ones, dropping some. The sample consists of about 33,000 clones, about 95% of them appearing once. Material: CD4+ T cells from blood. The receptors stem from a human donor with juvenile idiopathic arthritis. The CDR3 runs from the conserved cysteine through the conserved F or W. A D gene is named only where the DNA matches it firmly. Clone size, where shown, is once, few, many, or a class for clones that have expanded.

NA	TRBD1	TRBV19	TRBJ2-3	CASTLDRVTDTQYF	TGTGCCAGTACCCTGGACAGGGTCACAGATACGCAGTATTTT
NA	TRBD1	TRBV6-6	TRBJ2-5	CASSYPDRGNQETQYF	TGTGCCAGCAGTTACCCGGACAGGGGGAACCAAGAGACCCAGTACTTC
NA	NA	TRBV6-1	TRBJ2-2	CASKEGVGTGELFF	TGTGCCAGCAAGGAGGGAGTTGGCACCGGGGAGCTGTTTTTT
NA	NA	TRBV4-2	TRBJ1-6	CASSQEPQGTYNSPLHF	TGTGCCAGCAGCCAAGAACCCCAGGGTACCTATAATTCCCCCCTCCACTTT
NA	NA	TRBV19	TRBJ1-2	CASSMAGIREVDGYTF	TGTGCCAGTAGTATGGCTGGGATCAGGGAGGTTGATGGCTACACCTTC
NA	TRBD2	TRBV4-1	TRBJ2-7	CASSQPTSGRWYEQYF	TGCGCCAGCAGCCAGCCCACTAGCGGGAGGTGGTACGAGCAGTACTTC
NA	TRBD1	TRBV28	TRBJ1-1	CASTRQGTNTEAFF	TGTGCCAGCACCCGACAGGGGACTAACACTGAAGCTTTCTTT
NA	NA	TRBV11-2	TRBJ2-5	CASSFPTDGSPYQETQYF	TGTGCCAGCAGCTTCCCTACGGACGGGAGCCCTTACCAAGAGACCCAGTACTTC
NA	NA	TRBV10-3	TRBJ1-3	CAISEWGTSSGIGNTIYF	TGTGCCATCAGTGAGTGGGGGACATCATCGGGAATTGGAAACACCATATATTTT
NA	TRBD2	TRBV28	TRBJ2-1	CASTPRVLAGQFF	TGTGCCAGCACCCCCCGGGTACTAGCGGGACAGTTCTTC
NA	TRBD1	TRBV19	TRBJ1-2	CASSMSGQGGYGYTF	TGTGCCAGTAGTATGTCTGGACAGGGAGGGTATGGCTACACCTTC
NA	TRBD1	TRBV7-2	TRBJ1-4	CASSLVGQVTNEKLFF	TGTGCCAGCAGCTTAGTCGGACAGGTCACTAATGAAAAACTGTTTTTT
NA	TRBD1	TRBV4-1	TRBJ1-1	CASSSTEQGRTEAFF	TGCGCCAGCAGCTCAACGGAACAGGGGAGGACTGAAGCTTTCTTT
NA	NA	TRBV11-2	TRBJ2-1	CASSLDGFPNYNEQFF	TGTGCCAGCAGCTTAGATGGCTTCCCAAATTACAATGAGCAGTTCTTC
NA	NA	TRBV5-5	TRBJ1-3	CASSLSAGTGNTIYF	TGTGCCAGCAGCTTGTCTGCGGGGACTGGAAACACCATATATTTT
NA	TRBD1	TRBV28	TRBJ2-5	CASSQATGSTQYF	TGTGCCAGCAGCCAGGCGACAGGGAGTACCCAGTACTTC
NA	TRBD1	TRBV27	TRBJ1-6	CASTTGTGVLGSPLHF	TGTGCCAGTACAACAGGGACAGGGGTATTGGGTTCACCCCTCCACTTT
NA	NA	TRBV4-1	TRBJ2-1	CASSQEFVHQFF	TGCGCCAGCAGCCAAGAGTTCGTACACCAGTTCTTC
NA	NA	TRBV5-5	TRBJ1-1	CASSFGLAGHNTEAFF	TGTGCCAGCAGCTTTGGGTTGGCTGGGCACAACACTGAAGCTTTCTTT
NA	NA	TRBV4-1	TRBJ1-1	CASSQDRSGGQILNTEAFF	TGCGCCAGCAGCCAAGATAGGTCAGGCGGACAGATATTGAACACTGAAGCTTTCTTT
once	TRBD2	TRBV5-5	TRBJ2-5	CASSRDYEETQYF	TGTGCCAGCAGCCGGGACTACGAAGAGACCCAGTACTTC
NA	TRBD2	TRBV6-4	TRBJ2-1	CASSGSSGGNNEQFF	TGTGCCAGCAGTGGTTCTAGCGGGGGAAACAATGAGCAGTTCTTC
NA	NA	TRBV7-8	TRBJ2-5	CASSLVQRETQYF	TGTGCCAGCAGCTTAGTCCAGCGGGAGACCCAGTACTTC
NA	NA	TRBV11-2	TRBJ2-5	CASSLVQQETQYF	TGTGCCAGCAGCTTAGTGCAGCAAGAGACCCAGTACTTC
NA	TRBD2	TRBV7-6	TRBJ2-7	CASSPRDSSGLSYEQYF	TGTGCCAGCAGCCCAAGAGATAGTAGCGGGCTCTCCTACGAGCAGTACTTC
NA	TRBD2	TRBV9	TRBJ2-3	CASSVGDGGWNTQYF	TGTGCCAGCAGCGTGGGGGACGGGGGGTGGAATACGCAGTATTTT
NA	TRBD1	TRBV29-1	TRBJ1-1	CSVVDRGPLPNTEAFF	TGCAGCGTTGTGGACAGGGGGCCCCTCCCGAACACTGAAGCTTTCTTT
NA	TRBD2	TRBV2	TRBJ2-7	CASKEREGAVPEQYF	TGTGCCAGCAAGGAGCGGGAGGGGGCGGTGCCCGAGCAGTACTTC
NA	TRBD2	TRBV2	TRBJ2-1	CASSGTSGNYNEQFF	TGTGCCAGCAGTGGGACTAGCGGGAACTACAATGAGCAGTTCTTC
NA	NA	TRBV2	TRBJ1-6	CASSASGRAVDSPLHF	TGTGCCAGCAGTGCCTCGGGGAGGGCGGTGGATTCACCCCTCCACTTT
NA	TRBD1	TRBV7-8	TRBJ1-3	CASRTGGPSSGNTIYF	TGTGCCAGCAGGACAGGGGGCCCGAGCTCTGGAAACACCATATATTTT
NA	TRBD1	TRBV20-1	TRBJ1-1	CSALGQGAAFF	TGCAGTGCCCTGGGGCAGGGGGCGGCTTTCTTT
NA	NA	TRBV10-3	TRBJ1-1	CAISGLSGTEAFF	TGTGCCATCAGTGGGCTTTCGGGGACTGAAGCTTTCTTT
NA	TRBD2	TRBV11-2	TRBJ2-1	CASSLAGTSGNEQFF	TGTGCCAGCAGCTTAGCGGGGACTAGCGGGAATGAGCAGTTCTTC
NA	TRBD1	TRBV28	TRBJ1-1	CASSRLHRGPEDTEAFF	TGTGCCAGCAGTCGACTTCACAGGGGGCCGGAGGACACTGAAGCTTTCTTT
NA	TRBD1	TRBV30	TRBJ1-2	CAWSPDRGSDGYTF	TGTGCCTGGTCTCCCGACAGGGGATCGGATGGCTACACCTTC
NA	NA	TRBV2	TRBJ2-1	CASIIGSFNEQFF	TGTGCCAGCATCATCGGGTCGTTCAATGAGCAGTTCTTC
NA	NA	TRBV27	TRBJ1-2	CASSSRFMDGYTF	TGTGCCAGCAGTTCCAGGTTCATGGATGGCTACACCTTC
NA	TRBD1	TRBV14	TRBJ2-7	CASSHTTGGVEQYF	TGTGCCAGCAGCCATACGACAGGGGGGGTCGAGCAGTACTTC
NA	NA	TRBV4-2	TRBJ2-1	CASSADWSGGLEYNEQFF	TGTGCCAGCAGCGCGGACTGGTCGGGGGGCCTCGAATACAATGAGCAGTTCTTC
NA	NA	TRBV18	TRBJ2-7	CASSPPSGSSYEQYF	TGTGCCAGCTCACCACCATCCGGGAGCTCCTACGAGCAGTACTTC
NA	NA	TRBV7-2	TRBJ2-1	CASSSRTNAKNEQFF	TGTGCCAGCAGCTCCCGGACTAATGCTAAAAATGAGCAGTTCTTC
NA	TRBD1	TRBV2	TRBJ1-5	CASSERRQGGQPQHF	TGTGCCAGCAGTGAAAGGAGACAGGGGGGTCAGCCCCAGCATTTT
NA	NA	TRBV7-9	TRBJ1-2	CASAPQGNGGYTF	TGTGCCAGCGCCCCACAGGGAAACGGTGGCTACACCTTC
NA	TRBD2	TRBV9	TRBJ2-5	CASSSPRTLAGGRETQYF	TGTGCCAGCAGCTCTCCTCGTACACTAGCGGGGGGGCGGGAGACCCAGTACTTC
NA	NA	TRBV15	TRBJ1-3	CATSSFDSVINSGNTIYF	TGTGCCACCAGCTCCTTTGACTCGGTAATAAACTCTGGAAACACCATATATTTT
NA	TRBD1	TRBV28	TRBJ1-6	CASSFRDRDNSPLHF	TGTGCCAGCAGTTTCCGGGACAGAGATAATTCACCCCTCCACTTT
NA	NA	TRBV7-2	TRBJ1-2	CASSLEWRPNYGYTF	TGTGCCAGCAGCTTAGAGTGGCGGCCTAACTATGGCTACACCTTC
NA	TRBD2	TRBV28	TRBJ2-7	CASQTSGRPTSYEQYF	TGTGCCAGCCAGACTAGCGGGAGGCCAACCTCCTACGAGCAGTACTTC